The clone carrying this T cell receptor (beta chain) was observed a handful of times. Its antigen is unidentified. The entry originates in a study of post-analysis software for immune sequencing data. Study background: Relapsing-remitting, secondary progressive and progressive-relapsing multiple sclerosis were all included among the disease courses.

Built from TCR beta cDNA, the libraries had unique molecular identifiers in them. The authors obtained 540,000 or so cDNA molecules from approximately 1 to 10 million T cells. Each CDR3 protein is one row after TCRdb ran MiXCR on the PCR reads. The sample contains some 890,000 distinct CDR3 sequences, around 50% of which appear only once. Whole-study findings and limits: Samples made in the same batch grouped tightly together by F measure. Controls' normalized Chao1 diversity significantly exceeded that of multiple sclerosis patients.

The sequence came from a girl between 10 and 17 years old with multiple sclerosis. Input material: blood.

CDR3 coding DNA: TGCAGCGTTGACTCGGAGGGACAGGATGGCTACACCTTC. Its translation: CSVDSEGQDGYTF. The chain recombines TRBV29-1 with TRBJ1-2, with 8 bases matching TRBD1. The V and J ends lost 3 bases and 6 bases, in that order; junction bases with no gene match: 6. The CDR3 is made up of 13 amino acids. Germline V gene sequence: CDR1 SQVTM, CDR2 ANQGSEA.